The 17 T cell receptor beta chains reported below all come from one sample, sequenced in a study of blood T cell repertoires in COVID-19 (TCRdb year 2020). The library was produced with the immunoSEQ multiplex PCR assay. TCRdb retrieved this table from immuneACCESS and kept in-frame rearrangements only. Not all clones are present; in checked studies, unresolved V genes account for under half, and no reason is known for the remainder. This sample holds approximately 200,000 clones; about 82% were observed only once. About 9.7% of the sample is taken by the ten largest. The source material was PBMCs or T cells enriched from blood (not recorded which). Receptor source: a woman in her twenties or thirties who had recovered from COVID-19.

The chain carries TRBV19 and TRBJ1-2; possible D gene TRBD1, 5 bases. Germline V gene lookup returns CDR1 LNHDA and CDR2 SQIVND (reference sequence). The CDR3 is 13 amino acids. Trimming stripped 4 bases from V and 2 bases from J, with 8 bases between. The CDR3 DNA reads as TGTGCCAGTAGTAGAACAGGCAACTATGGCTACACCTTC. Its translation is CASSRTGNYGYTF. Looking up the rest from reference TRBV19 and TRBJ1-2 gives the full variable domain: DGGITQSPKYLFRKEGQNVTLSCEQNLNHDAMYWYRQDPGQGLRLIYYSQIVNDFQKGDIAEGYSVSREKKESFPLTVTSAQKNPTAFYLCASSRTGNYGYTFGSGTRLTVV.

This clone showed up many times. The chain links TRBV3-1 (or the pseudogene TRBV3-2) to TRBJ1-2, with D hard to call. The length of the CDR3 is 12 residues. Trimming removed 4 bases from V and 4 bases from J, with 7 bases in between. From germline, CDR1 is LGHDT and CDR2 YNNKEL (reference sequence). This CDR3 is CASSLESYGYTF. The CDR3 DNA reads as TGTGCCAGCAGCCTGGAGAGCTATGGCTACACCTTC.

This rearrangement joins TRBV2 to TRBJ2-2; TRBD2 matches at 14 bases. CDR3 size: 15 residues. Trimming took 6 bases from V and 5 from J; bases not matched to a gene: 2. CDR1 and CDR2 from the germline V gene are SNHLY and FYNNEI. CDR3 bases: TGTGCCAGCAGCCGGACTAGCGGGGGGACCGGGGAGCTGTTTTTT. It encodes CASSRTSGGTGELFF. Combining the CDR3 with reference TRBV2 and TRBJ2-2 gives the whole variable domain EPEVTQTPSHQVTQMGQEVILRCVPISNHLYFYWYRQILGQKVEFLVSFYNNEISEKSEIFDDQFSVERPDGSNFTLKIRSTKLEDSAMYFCASSRTSGGTGELFFGEGSRLTVL.

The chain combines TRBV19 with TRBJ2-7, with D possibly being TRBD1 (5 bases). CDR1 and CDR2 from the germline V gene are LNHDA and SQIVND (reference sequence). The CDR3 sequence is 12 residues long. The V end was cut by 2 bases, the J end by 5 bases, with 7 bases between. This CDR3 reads CASSISRDEQYF. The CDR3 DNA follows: TGTGCCAGTAGTATATCCAGGGACGAGCAGTACTTC.

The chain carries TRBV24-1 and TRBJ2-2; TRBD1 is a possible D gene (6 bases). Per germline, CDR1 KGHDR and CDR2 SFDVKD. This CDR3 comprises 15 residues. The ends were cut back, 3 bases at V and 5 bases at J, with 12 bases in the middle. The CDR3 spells CATSDRTGLTGELFF. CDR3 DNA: TGTGCCACCAGTGATCGAACAGGGTTGACCGGGGAGCTGTTTTTT.

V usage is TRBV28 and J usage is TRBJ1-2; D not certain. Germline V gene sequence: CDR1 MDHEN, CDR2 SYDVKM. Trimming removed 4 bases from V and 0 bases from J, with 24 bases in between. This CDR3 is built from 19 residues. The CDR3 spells CASSSEWITGGLANYGYTF. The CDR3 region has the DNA TGTGCCAGCAGTTCGGAATGGATAACGGGTGGATTAGCTAACTATGGCTACACCTTC.

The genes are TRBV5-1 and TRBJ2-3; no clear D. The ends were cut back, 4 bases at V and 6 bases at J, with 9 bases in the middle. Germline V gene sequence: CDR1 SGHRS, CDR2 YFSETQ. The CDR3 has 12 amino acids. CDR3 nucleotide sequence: TGCGCCAGCAGCCCCGAGCTGGATACGCAGTATTTT. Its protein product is CASSPELDTQYF.

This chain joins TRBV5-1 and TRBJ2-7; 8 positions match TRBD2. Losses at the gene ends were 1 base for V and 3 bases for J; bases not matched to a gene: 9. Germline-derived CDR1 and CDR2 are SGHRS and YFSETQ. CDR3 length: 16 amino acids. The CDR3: CASSLTLGTRNYEQYF. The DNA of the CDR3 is TGCGCCAGCAGCTTGACCCTCGGGACTAGAAACTACGAGCAGTACTTC.

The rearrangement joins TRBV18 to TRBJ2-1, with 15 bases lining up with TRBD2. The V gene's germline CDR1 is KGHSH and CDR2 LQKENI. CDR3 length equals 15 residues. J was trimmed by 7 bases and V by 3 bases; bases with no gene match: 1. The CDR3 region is CASSPGTSGRNEQFF. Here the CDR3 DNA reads TGTGCCAGCTCACCGGGGACTAGCGGGAGGAATGAGCAGTTCTTC.

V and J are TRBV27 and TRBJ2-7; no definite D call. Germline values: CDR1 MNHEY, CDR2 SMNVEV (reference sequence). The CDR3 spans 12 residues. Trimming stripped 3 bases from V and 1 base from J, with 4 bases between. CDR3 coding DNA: TGTGCCAGCAGTTTTAGTTCCTACGAGCAGTACTTC. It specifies CASSFSSYEQYF.

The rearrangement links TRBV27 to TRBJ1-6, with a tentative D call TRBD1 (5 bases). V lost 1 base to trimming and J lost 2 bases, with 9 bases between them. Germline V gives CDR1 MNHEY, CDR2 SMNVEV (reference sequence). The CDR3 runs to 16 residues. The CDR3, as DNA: TGTGCCAGCAGTTTATGGAGGGGTACCTATAATTCACCCCTCCACTTT. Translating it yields CASSLWRGTYNSPLHF.

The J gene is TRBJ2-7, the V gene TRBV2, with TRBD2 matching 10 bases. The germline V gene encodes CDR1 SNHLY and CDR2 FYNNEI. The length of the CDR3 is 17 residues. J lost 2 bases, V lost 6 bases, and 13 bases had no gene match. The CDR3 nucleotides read TGTGCCAGCAGGATGGGTGCGGCTAGCGGGAGCACCTACGAGCAGTACTTC. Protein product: CASRMGAASGSTYEQYF.

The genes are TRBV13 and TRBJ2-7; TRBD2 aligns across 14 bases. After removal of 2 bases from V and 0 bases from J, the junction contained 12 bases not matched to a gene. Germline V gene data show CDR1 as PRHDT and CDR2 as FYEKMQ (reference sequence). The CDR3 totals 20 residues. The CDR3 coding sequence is TGTGCCAGCAGCTTAAGCCCCTTCGGGACTAGCGGGAGTTTCTCCTACGAGCAGTACTTC. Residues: CASSLSPFGTSGSFSYEQYF. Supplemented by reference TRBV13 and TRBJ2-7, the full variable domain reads AAGVIQSPRHLIKEKRETATLKCYPIPRHDTVYWYQQGPGQDPQFLISFYEKMQSDKGSIPDRFSAQQFSDYHSELNMSSLELGDSALYFCASSLSPFGTSGSFSYEQYFGPGTRLTVT.

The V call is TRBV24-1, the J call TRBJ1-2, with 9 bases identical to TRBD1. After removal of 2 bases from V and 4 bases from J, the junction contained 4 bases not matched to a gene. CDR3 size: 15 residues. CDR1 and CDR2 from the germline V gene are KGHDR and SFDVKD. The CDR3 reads CATSDSGTGIYGYTF. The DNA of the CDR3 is TGTGCCACCAGTGATTCGGGGACAGGGATCTATGGCTACACCTTC.

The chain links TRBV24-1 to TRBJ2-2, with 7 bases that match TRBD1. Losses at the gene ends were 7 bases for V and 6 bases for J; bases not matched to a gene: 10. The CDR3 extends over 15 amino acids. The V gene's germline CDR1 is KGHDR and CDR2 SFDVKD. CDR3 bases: TGTGCCACCAGGTTGGACAGGTTATACGCCGGGGAGCTGTTTTTT. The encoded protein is CATRLDRLYAGELFF.

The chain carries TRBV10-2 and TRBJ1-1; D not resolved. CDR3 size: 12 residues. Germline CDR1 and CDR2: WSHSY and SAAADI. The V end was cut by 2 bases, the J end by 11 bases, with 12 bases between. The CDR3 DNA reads TGCGCCAGCAGTGAGGAGTCAGGTGGGGCTTTCTTT. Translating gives CASSEESGGAFF.

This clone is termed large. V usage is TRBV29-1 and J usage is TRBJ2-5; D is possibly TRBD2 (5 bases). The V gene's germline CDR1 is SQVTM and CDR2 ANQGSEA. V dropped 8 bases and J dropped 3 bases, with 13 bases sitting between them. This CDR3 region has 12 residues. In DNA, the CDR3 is TGCAGCTCCTGGACTGACAAAGAGACCCAGTACTTC. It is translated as CSSWTDKETQYF.